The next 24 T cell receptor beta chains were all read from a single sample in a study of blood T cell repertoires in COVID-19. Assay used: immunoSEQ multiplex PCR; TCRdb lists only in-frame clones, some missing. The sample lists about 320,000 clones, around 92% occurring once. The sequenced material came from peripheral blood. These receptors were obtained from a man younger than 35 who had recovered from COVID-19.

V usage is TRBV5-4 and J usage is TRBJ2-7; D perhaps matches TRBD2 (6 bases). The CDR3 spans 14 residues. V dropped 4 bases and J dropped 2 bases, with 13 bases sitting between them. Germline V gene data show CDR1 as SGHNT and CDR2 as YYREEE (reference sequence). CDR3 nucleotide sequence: TGTGCCAGCAGCCCGTGGGGGGACCCCTACGAGCAGTACTTC. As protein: CASSPWGDPYEQYF.

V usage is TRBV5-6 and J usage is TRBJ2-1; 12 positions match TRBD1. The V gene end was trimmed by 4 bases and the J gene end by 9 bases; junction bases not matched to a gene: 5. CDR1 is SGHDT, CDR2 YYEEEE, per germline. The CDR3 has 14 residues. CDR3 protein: CASSRDRGRGEQFF. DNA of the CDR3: TGTGCCAGCAGCCGGGACAGGGGGCGAGGTGAGCAGTTCTTC.

DNA of the CDR3: TGTGCCAGCAGTCCGACTAGCGGGGGGGCGGAAGATACGCAGTATTTT. It specifies CASSPTSGGAEDTQYF. The chain links TRBV6-2 or TRBV6-3 to TRBJ2-3; TRBD2 matches 14 bases. In germline, CDR1 is MNHEY, CDR2 SVGEGT. Trimming at V came to 5 bases and at J to 5 bases, leaving 6 bases not matched to a gene. This CDR3 has 16 residues.

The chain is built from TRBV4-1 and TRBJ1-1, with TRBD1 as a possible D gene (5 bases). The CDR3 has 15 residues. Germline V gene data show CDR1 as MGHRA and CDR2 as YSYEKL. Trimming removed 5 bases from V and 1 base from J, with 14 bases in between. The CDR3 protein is CASSESTGQNTEAFF. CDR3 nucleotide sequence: TGCGCCAGCAGCGAAAGCACAGGCCAGAACACTGAAGCTTTCTTT.

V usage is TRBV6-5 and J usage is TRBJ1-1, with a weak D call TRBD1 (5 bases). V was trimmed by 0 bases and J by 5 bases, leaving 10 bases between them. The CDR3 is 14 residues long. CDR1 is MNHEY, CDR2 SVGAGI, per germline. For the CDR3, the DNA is TGTGCCAGCAGTTACTCAGGGGTGGGTACTGAAGCTTTCTTT. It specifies CASSYSGVGTEAFF.

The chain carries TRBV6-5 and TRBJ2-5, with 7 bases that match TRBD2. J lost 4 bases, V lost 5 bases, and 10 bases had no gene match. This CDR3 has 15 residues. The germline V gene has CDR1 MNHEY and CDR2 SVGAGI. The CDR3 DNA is TGTGCCAGCAGTCGCAGACGACTAGCAGTAGAGACCCAGTACTTC. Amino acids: CASSRRRLAVETQYF.

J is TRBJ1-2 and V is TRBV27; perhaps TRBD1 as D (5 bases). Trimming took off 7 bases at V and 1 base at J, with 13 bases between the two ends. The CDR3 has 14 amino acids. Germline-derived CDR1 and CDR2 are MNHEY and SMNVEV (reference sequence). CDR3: CASTPLGGNYGYTF. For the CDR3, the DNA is TGTGCCAGCACCCCTCTCGGGGGTAACTATGGCTACACCTTC.

Here the CDR3 reads CATSRDGNSYNEQFF. CDR3 coding DNA: TGTGCCACCAGCAGAGACGGGAACTCCTACAATGAGCAGTTCTTC. The gene calls are TRBV15 and TRBJ2-1; tentatively, D is TRBD2 (5 bases). This CDR3 spans 15 amino acids. Trimming cost V 0 bases and J 0 bases, with 6 bases left between them. The germline CDR1 and CDR2 sequences are LNHNV and YYDKDF (reference sequence).

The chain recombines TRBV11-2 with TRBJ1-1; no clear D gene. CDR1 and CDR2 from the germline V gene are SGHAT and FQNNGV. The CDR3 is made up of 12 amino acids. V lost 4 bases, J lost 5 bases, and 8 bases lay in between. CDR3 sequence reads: CASSSSLTEAFF. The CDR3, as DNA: TGTGCCAGCAGCTCTTCGTTGACTGAAGCTTTCTTT.

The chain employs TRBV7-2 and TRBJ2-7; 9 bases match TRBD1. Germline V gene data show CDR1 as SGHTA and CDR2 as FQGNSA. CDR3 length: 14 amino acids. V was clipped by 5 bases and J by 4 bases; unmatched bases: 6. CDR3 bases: TGTGCCAGCAGCGAAAGACAGGGGGAATACGAGCAGTACTTC. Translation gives CASSERQGEYEQYF. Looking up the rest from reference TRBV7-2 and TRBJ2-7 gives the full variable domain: GAGVSQSPSNKVTEKGKDVELRCDPISGHTALYWYRQSLGQGLEFLIYFQGNSAPDKSGLPSDRFSAERTGGSVSTLTIQRTQQEDSAVYLCASSERQGEYEQYFGPGTRLTVT.

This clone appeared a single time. This CDR3 is CASSVVPGVNTEAFF. The DNA of the CDR3 is TGTGCCAGCAGCGTAGTACCGGGGGTGAACACTGAAGCTTTCTTT. The V call is TRBV9, the J call TRBJ1-1; D possibly corresponds to TRBD1 (5 bases). V was trimmed by 0 bases and J by 0 bases, leaving 9 bases between them. Germline CDR1 and CDR2: SGDLS and YYNGEE. The CDR3 extends over 15 amino acids.

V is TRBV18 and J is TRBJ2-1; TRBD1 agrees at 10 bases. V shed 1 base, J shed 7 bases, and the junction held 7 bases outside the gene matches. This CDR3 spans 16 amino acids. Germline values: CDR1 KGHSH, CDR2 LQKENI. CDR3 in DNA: TGTGCCAGCTCACCACGGGAGACAGGGGGCCGGAATGAGCAGTTCTTC. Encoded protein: CASSPRETGGRNEQFF.

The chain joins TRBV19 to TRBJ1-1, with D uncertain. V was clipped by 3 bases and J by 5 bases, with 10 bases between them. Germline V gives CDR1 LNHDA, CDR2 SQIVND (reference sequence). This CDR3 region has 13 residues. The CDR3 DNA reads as TGTGCCAGTAGTATGGGAGTAGTTACTGAAGCTTTCTTT. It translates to CASSMGVVTEAFF.

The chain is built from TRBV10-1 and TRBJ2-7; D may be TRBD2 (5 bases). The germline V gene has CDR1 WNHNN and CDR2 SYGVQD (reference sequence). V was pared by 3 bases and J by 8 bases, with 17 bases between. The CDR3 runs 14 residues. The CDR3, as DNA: TGCGCCAGCAGTGACGGAGGACCCCCCGAGAAGCAGTACTTC. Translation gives CASSDGGPPEKQYF.

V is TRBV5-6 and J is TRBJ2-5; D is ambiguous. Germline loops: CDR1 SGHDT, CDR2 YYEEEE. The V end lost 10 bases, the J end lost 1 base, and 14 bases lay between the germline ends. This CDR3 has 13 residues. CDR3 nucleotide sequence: TGTGCCTCCAAGGCCAGGCTCCAAGAGACCCAGTACTTC. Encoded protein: CASKARLQETQYF. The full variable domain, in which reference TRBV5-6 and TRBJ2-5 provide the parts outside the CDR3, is DAGVTQSPTHLIKTRGQQVTLRCSPKSGHDTVSWYQQALGQGPQFIFQYYEEEERQRGNFPDRFSGHQFPNYSSELNVNALLLGDSALYLCASKARLQETQYFGPGTRLLVL.

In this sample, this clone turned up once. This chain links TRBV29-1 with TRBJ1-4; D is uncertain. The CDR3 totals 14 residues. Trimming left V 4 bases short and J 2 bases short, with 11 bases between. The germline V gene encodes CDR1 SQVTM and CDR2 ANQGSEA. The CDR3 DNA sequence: TGCAGCGTTGCCGGGGTTCCGACTAATGAAAAACTGTTTTTT. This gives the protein CSVAGVPTNEKLFF.

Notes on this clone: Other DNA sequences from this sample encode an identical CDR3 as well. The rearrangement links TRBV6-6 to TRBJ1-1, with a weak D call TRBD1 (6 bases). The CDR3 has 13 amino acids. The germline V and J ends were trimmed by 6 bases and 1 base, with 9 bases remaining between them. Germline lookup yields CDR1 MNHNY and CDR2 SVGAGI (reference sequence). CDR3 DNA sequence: TGTGCCAGCAGCCTGGACAGGAACACTGAAGCTTTCTTT. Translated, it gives CASSLDRNTEAFF.

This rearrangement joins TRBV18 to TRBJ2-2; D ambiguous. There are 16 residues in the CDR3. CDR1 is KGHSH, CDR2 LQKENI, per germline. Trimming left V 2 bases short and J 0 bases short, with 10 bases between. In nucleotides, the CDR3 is TGTGCCAGCTCACCAACACAGCTCGCGAACACCGGGGAGCTGTTTTTT. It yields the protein CASSPTQLANTGELFF.

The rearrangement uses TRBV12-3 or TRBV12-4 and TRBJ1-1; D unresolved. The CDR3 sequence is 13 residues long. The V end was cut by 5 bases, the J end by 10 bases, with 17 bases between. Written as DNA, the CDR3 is TGTGCCAGCAGTCGTTCAGAATTGGAGGGAGCTTTCTTT. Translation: CASSRSELEGAFF.

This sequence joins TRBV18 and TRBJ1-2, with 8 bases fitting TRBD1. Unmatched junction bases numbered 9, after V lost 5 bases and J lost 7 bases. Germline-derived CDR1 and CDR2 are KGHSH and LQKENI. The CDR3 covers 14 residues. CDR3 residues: CASSKAQGAPGYTF. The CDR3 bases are TGTGCCAGCTCAAAAGCCCAGGGGGCCCCTGGCTACACCTTC.

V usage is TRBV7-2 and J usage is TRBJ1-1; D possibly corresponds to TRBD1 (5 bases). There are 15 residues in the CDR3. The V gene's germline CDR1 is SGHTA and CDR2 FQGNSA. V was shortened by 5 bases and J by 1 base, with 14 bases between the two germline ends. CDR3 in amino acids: CASSPASDRNTEAFF. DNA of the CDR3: TGTGCCAGCAGCCCCGCGAGTGACAGGAACACTGAAGCTTTCTTT.

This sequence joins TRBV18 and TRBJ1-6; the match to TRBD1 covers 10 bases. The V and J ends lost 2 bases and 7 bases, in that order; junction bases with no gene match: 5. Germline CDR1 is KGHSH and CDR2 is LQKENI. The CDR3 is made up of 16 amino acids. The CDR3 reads CASSPGTGALNSPLHF. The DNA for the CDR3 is TGTGCCAGCTCACCAGGGACAGGGGCCTTAAATTCACCCCTCCACTTT.

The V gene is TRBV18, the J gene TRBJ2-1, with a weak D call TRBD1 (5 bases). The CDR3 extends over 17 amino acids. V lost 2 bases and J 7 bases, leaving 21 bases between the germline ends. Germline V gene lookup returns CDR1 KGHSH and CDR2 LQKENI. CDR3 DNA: TGTGCCAGCTCACCAGGAGACAGAGTCTCCCTCTGGAATGAGCAGTTCTTC. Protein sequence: CASSPGDRVSLWNEQFF.

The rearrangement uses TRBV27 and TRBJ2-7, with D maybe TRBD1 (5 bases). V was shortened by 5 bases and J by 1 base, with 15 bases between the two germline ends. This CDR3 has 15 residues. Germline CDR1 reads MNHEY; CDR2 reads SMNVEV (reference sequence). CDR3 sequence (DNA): TGTGCCAGCAGTGGGGCTTTTAGGGTTTCCTACGAGCAGTACTTC. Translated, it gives CASSGAFRVSYEQYF.